This T cell receptor (beta chain) was recovered during a study of control samples from healthy donors and cancer patients. The ends were cut back, 3 bases at V and 0 bases at J, with 8 bases in the middle. The CDR3 totals 14 residues. The V gene's germline CDR1 is MNHEY and CDR2 SVGAGI. Libraries were prepared by immunoSEQ multiplex PCR; TCRdb keeps only in-frame clonotypes and omits some of them. The sample lists roughly 160,000 clones, 96% occurring once. The V and J genes are TRBV6-5 and TRBJ1-1; D not certain. The material sequenced was blood. This TCR came from a woman aged 25 to 45 in good health. CDR3 loop: CASSYTDMNTEAFF. The CDR3 coding sequence is TGTGCCAGCAGTTATACAGACATGAACACTGAAGCTTTCTTT.